Presented here are 26 T cell receptor beta chains from one specimen sequenced in a study of OX40 agonist ivuxolimab in advanced cancers. Assay: immunoSEQ multiplex PCR; the TCRdb copy retains only in-frame clones and omits some. The sample holds approximately 49,000 clones, roughly 84% seen once. The input for sequencing was CD4+ or CD8+ T cells sorted from blood, taken in a trial of the OX40 agonist ivuxolimab. Source of these receptors: an adult with an advanced solid tumor such as melanoma, head and neck, liver or kidney cancer.

This clone appeared a few times. The chain recombines TRBV27 with TRBJ2-1; D may be TRBD2 (6 bases). Germline V CDR1 and CDR2: MNHEY, SMNVEV (reference sequence). The CDR3 is 13 residues long. Trimming cost V 10 bases and J 0 bases, with 10 bases left between them. The CDR3, as DNA: TGTGCCACCGGGACTGCCTCCTACAATGAGCAGTTCTTC. It yields the protein CATGTASYNEQFF.

V and J are TRBV4-1 and TRBJ2-1, with 10 bases that match TRBD2. From germline, CDR1 is MGHRA and CDR2 YSYEKL. V lost 4 bases to trimming and J lost 3 bases; unmatched junction nucleotides: 3. The CDR3 totals 15 residues. Written as DNA, the CDR3 is TGCGCCAGCAGCCCCTGGACTAGCGGCTACAATGAGCAGTTCTTC. Protein sequence: CASSPWTSGYNEQFF.

The J gene is TRBJ1-1, the V gene TRBV4-2; possibly TRBD1 for D (6 bases). Germline assignment: CDR1 LGHNA and CDR2 YNFKEQ. V lost 0 bases and J 12 bases, leaving 17 bases between the germline ends. This CDR3 spans 14 amino acids. This CDR3 reads CASSQDLGGLGPFF. Here the CDR3 DNA reads TGTGCCAGCAGCCAAGATCTCGGGGGGCTTGGGCCTTTCTTT.

The chain carries TRBV4-1 and TRBJ2-7; D is uncertain. The germline gives CDR1 MGHRA, CDR2 YSYEKL. CDR3 length: 13 amino acids. The V and J ends lost 2 bases and 0 bases respectively, with 5 bases between them. CDR3 nucleotides: TGCGCCAGCAGCCAAACCACCTCCTACGAGCAGTACTTC. It specifies CASSQTTSYEQYF.

The V gene is TRBV10-3, the J gene TRBJ1-2, with D perhaps matching TRBD1 (5 bases). Germline assignment: CDR1 ENHRY and CDR2 SYGVKD. Trimming took 6 bases from V and 0 from J, leaving 17 bases between them. CDR3 length equals 16 residues. The CDR3 here is CAIRNQGSLANYGYTF. The CDR3, as DNA: TGTGCCATCAGGAACCAGGGCTCATTAGCTAACTATGGCTACACCTTC.

The chain recombines TRBV28 with TRBJ2-7, with 10 bases matching TRBD2. The length of the CDR3 is 18 residues. Germline loops: CDR1 MDHEN, CDR2 SYDVKM. V shed 3 bases, J shed 4 bases, and the junction held 15 bases outside the gene matches. CDR3 nucleotides: TGTGCCAGCAGTTTGGCTAGCGGGAGCCCTCACATTAGTTACGAGCAGTACTTC. It yields the protein CASSLASGSPHISYEQYF.

This clone was seen only a few times. The chain is built from TRBV9 and TRBJ1-5; no definite D call. Trimming stripped 0 bases from V and 4 bases from J, with 8 bases between. CDR3 length: 14 residues. The V gene's germline CDR1 is SGDLS and CDR2 YYNGEE. CDR3 amino acids: CASSVGATNQPQHF. As DNA, the CDR3 is TGTGCCAGCAGCGTAGGGGCGACAAATCAGCCCCAGCATTTT.

The chain uses TRBV19 and TRBJ1-5; D call uncertain. The CDR3 is 14 residues long. Germline V gene lookup returns CDR1 LNHDA and CDR2 SQIVND (reference sequence). V was trimmed by 8 bases and J by 5 bases, leaving 16 bases between them. CDR3 protein: CASRISVTYQPQHF. The CDR3 DNA follows: TGTGCCAGTCGGATTTCGGTAACCTATCAGCCCCAGCATTTT.

This chain joins TRBV19 and TRBJ2-7; 13 positions agree with TRBD2. This CDR3 spans 17 amino acids. V trimming: 4 bases; J trimming: 5 bases; junction bases outside the gene matches: 11. CDR1 is LNHDA, CDR2 SQIVND, per germline (reference sequence). This CDR3 reads CASSTSGLAGTVDEQYF. CDR3 in DNA: TGTGCCAGTAGTACCTCGGGACTAGCGGGAACCGTGGACGAGCAGTACTTC.

The V and J genes are TRBV28 and TRBJ2-7; D might be TRBD2 (5 bases). Trimming shortened V by 7 bases and J by 2 bases, and 9 bases separated the two germline ends. The germline gives CDR1 MDHEN, CDR2 SYDVKM. The CDR3 loop spans 12 amino acids. CDR3 bases: TGTGCCAGCAACGGGGTTGCCTACGAGCAGTACTTC. It specifies CASNGVAYEQYF.

The chain links TRBV30 to TRBJ2-7, with unresolved D. The V and J ends lost 5 bases and 3 bases respectively, with 8 bases between them. The germline gives CDR1 GTSNPN, CDR2 SVGIG (reference sequence). The CDR3 length is 11 residues. The CDR3 region is CAWLVNYEQYF. CDR3 nucleotides: TGTGCCTGGCTCGTTAACTACGAGCAGTACTTC.

This clone was seen just once. The V gene is TRBV7-9, the J gene TRBJ1-2; TRBD1 agrees at 10 bases. CDR1 SEHNR and CDR2 FQNEAQ come from the germline V gene (reference sequence). J lost 4 bases, V lost 4 bases, and 6 bases had no gene match. The length of the CDR3 is 15 residues. The CDR3 protein is CASSSLGQGTYGYTF. CDR3 nucleotide sequence: TGTGCCAGCAGCTCCCTGGGACAGGGGACCTATGGCTACACCTTC.

The chain links TRBV4-1 to TRBJ2-5; weak D call: TRBD2 (6 bases). CDR1 is MGHRA and CDR2 is YSYEKL in the germline V gene. The V end lost 4 bases, the J end lost 3 bases, and 12 bases lay between the germline ends. This CDR3 has 14 residues. CDR3 sequence reads: CASSRLGGEETQYF. In DNA form, the CDR3 reads TGCGCCAGCAGCCGCCTGGGGGGAGAAGAGACCCAGTACTTC.

This chain uses TRBV7-9 with TRBJ2-7; unclear D gene. Trimming took 0 bases from V and 3 from J, leaving 9 bases between them. The CDR3 contains 14 residues. Germline values: CDR1 SEHNR, CDR2 FQNEAQ (reference sequence). In nucleotides, the CDR3 is TGTGCCAGCAGCTTAGCATTGGCAGACTACGAGCAGTACTTC. Translated, it gives CASSLALADYEQYF.

This clone was observed once. The chain joins TRBV19 to TRBJ1-1; D uncertain. The CDR3 loop spans 14 amino acids. Germline V gives CDR1 LNHDA, CDR2 SQIVND (reference sequence). The V end was cut by 7 bases, the J end by 5 bases, with 17 bases between. The DNA for the CDR3 is TGTGCCAGTACCCATATAGGAGGGCTTACTGAAGCTTTCTTT. Residues: CASTHIGGLTEAFF.

The J gene is TRBJ1-1, the V gene TRBV19; TRBD1 might be the D (5 bases). This CDR3 spans 15 amino acids. Germline CDR1 is LNHDA and CDR2 is SQIVND (reference sequence). Trimming removed 1 base at V and 1 base at J, with 10 bases between. The CDR3 region is CASSIVAGWNTEAFF. CDR3 in DNA: TGTGCCAGTAGTATAGTTGCAGGGTGGAACACTGAAGCTTTCTTT.

The chain joins TRBV9 to TRBJ2-1; 8 nucleotides agree with TRBD1. V dropped 3 bases and J dropped 2; count of bases not matched to a gene: 4. This CDR3 is built from 15 residues. CDR1 and CDR2 (germline): SGDLS, YYNGEE. The CDR3 spells CASSARQGPYNEQFF. CDR3 in DNA: TGTGCCAGCAGCGCCCGACAGGGGCCCTACAATGAGCAGTTCTTC.

This rearrangement joins TRBV11-2 to TRBJ2-7, with D hard to call. CDR1 and CDR2 (germline): SGHAT, FQNNGV. This CDR3 spans 15 amino acids. V shed 0 bases and J shed 0 bases, with 9 bases lying between them. The CDR3 loop is CASSLERQSSYEQYF. CDR3 sequence (DNA): TGTGCCAGCAGCTTAGAAAGGCAGAGCTCCTACGAGCAGTACTTC.

V usage is TRBV6-5 and J usage is TRBJ2-3; D tentatively fits TRBD1 or TRBD2 (5 bases each). Germline values: CDR1 MNHEY, CDR2 SVGAGI. This CDR3 has 15 amino acids. The V gene lost 2 bases and the J gene lost 6 bases, with 15 bases spanning the gap. The CDR3 loop reads CASSYGWVGTDTQYF. The DNA of the CDR3 is TGTGCCAGCAGTTACGGCTGGGTGGGGACGGATACGCAGTATTTT.

The chain is built from TRBV6-5 and TRBJ1-1, with D perhaps TRBD1 (6 bases). V lost 2 bases and J lost 7, with 14 bases in between. Germline CDR1 MNHEY, CDR2 SVGAGI. There are 14 residues in the CDR3. This chain's CDR3 is CASSYSPRGSEAFF. The CDR3 DNA follows: TGTGCCAGCAGTTACAGCCCCAGGGGTAGTGAAGCTTTCTTT.

V gene TRBV6-5 combines with J gene TRBJ1-1; a possible D gene is TRBD1 (5 bases). The CDR3 runs 13 residues. CDR1 MNHEY and CDR2 SVGAGI come from the germline V gene. The ends were cut back, 6 bases at V and 5 bases at J, with 13 bases in the middle. For the CDR3, the DNA is TGTGCCAGCAGCCCGACAGTAGAGACTGAAGCTTTCTTT. As protein: CASSPTVETEAFF.

Worth noting for this clone: An end of the junction differs from the germline gene, which may be a read error. The rearrangement joins TRBV2 to TRBJ2-7; D perhaps matches TRBD2 (6 bases). CDR1 is SNHLY and CDR2 is FYNNEI in the germline V gene. This CDR3 spans 15 amino acids. The chain's CDR3 is CASILGSPGSSEQYF. The DNA of the CDR3 is TGTGCCAGCATCCTCGGGAGCCCGGGCTCCTCCGAGCAGTACTTC.

The V call is TRBV6-1, the J call TRBJ2-2; TRBD2 is a possible D gene (5 bases). The ends were cut back, 6 bases at V and 6 bases at J, with 8 bases in the middle. The CDR3 runs 12 residues. Germline values: CDR1 MNHNS, CDR2 SASEGT. CDR3 nucleotide sequence: TGTGCCAGCAGCCTCGGGGCCGGGGAGCTGTTTTTT. It translates to CASSLGAGELFF.

The V and J genes are TRBV9 and TRBJ1-5; D gene uncertain. Germline values: CDR1 SGDLS, CDR2 YYNGEE. The V and J ends lost 0 bases and 0 bases respectively, with 7 bases between them. The CDR3 is 15 amino acids. The DNA of the CDR3 is TGTGCCAGCAGCGTAGTCCCCGATAGCAATCAGCCCCAGCATTTT. Encoded protein: CASSVVPDSNQPQHF. The full variable domain, in which reference TRBV9 and TRBJ1-5 provide the parts outside the CDR3, is DSGVTQTPKHLITATGQRVTLRCSPRSGDLSVYWYQQSLDQGLQFLIQYYNGEERAKGNILERFSAQQFPDLHSELNLSSLELGDSALYFCASSVVPDSNQPQHFGDGTRLSIL.

This chain links TRBV7-9 with TRBJ2-1, with D possibly TRBD2 on 6 matching bases. Germline values: CDR1 SEHNR, CDR2 FQNEAQ (reference sequence). This CDR3 contains 13 residues. V was trimmed by 1 base and J by 15 bases, leaving 16 bases between them. CDR3 in DNA: TGTGCCAGCAGCTTAGAAGGGTGGGACTTTGCGTTCTTC. This gives the protein CASSLEGWDFAFF.

The CDR3 here is CASSAWDRRRGANVLTF. CDR3 bases: TGTGCCAGCAGCGCCTGGGACAGGCGGAGAGGGGCCAACGTCCTGACTTTC. The rearrangement joins TRBV9 to TRBJ2-6, with 8 bases identical to TRBD1. This CDR3 is built from 17 residues. Germline V gene lookup returns CDR1 SGDLS and CDR2 YYNGEE. J gave up 4 bases and V 3 bases, and 9 bases lay outside the gene matches.